The clone carrying this T cell receptor (beta chain) was seen a single time. Sequencing used immunoSEQ multiplex PCR; TCRdb keeps in-frame clones, though not all of them. This table has about 35,000 clones, around nine tenths appearing once. This entry is derived from a study of T cell changes during pregnancy in multiple sclerosis. Germline lookup yields CDR1 MNHEY and CDR2 SMNVEV (reference sequence). V was clipped by 4 bases and J by 15 bases, with 22 bases between them. There are 15 residues in the CDR3. The rearrangement joins TRBV27 to TRBJ1-6; D is undetermined. Sequenced material: peripheral blood, taken in the third trimester of pregnancy. This receptor was obtained from a female donor in good health, enrolled as a control in a pregnancy study. The CDR3 loop is CASSSLDGGPAHLHF. The CDR3 coding sequence is TGTGCCAGCAGTTCCCTGGACGGAGGACCGGCGCACCTCCACTTT.